The source of this T cell receptor beta chain is a study of tissue T cells after allogeneic stem cell transplantation. General study findings and limits: Motif-based clustering found tissue-specific repertoire signatures shared across patients, though few clones were shared. The study did not identify alloreactive or antigen-specific tissue TCRs, and some clones might be persisting host cells.

Method: immunoSEQ multiplex PCR; TCRdb's copy keeps in-frame clones and lacks some. The table has approximately 6,500 clones, 60% to 65% seen once; the top ten hold 14%. Note on this clone: Its antigen is as yet unknown.

The material sequenced was duodenum tissue, taken at autopsy. The sequence derives from a woman aged 18-49 years with breast cancer.

The chain's CDR3 is CASSLTGQREQYF. DNA for the CDR3: TGTGCCAGCAGCTTAACGGGACAACGCGAGCAGTACTTC. V usage is TRBV7-3 and J usage is TRBJ2-7; TRBD1 might be the D (6 bases). Trimming cost V 0 bases and J 6 bases, with 9 bases left between them. The CDR3 spans 13 residues. CDR1 is SGHTA, CDR2 FQGTGA, per germline.